These 24 T cell receptor beta chains were sequenced from one sample in a study of metastatic and nonmetastatic thyroid tumors. TCRdb re-analyzed the PCR reads using MiXCR. The table lists approximately 7,700 clones, roughly 27% of them singletons. Every patient underwent thyroid surgery untreated. The sample was tumor tissue. Receptors originate from a female donor with papillary thyroid cancer or a benign thyroid nodule (not recorded which). Some clones in this sample may be carry-over from other donors' samples.

V gene TRBV11-2 combines with J gene TRBJ1-2; a weak D match, TRBD1 (5 bases). V lost 1 base and J lost 8, with 17 bases in between. Germline V gives CDR1 SGHAT, CDR2 FQNNGV. This CDR3 has 15 residues. CDR3 in amino acids: CASSLGRQFWGGYTF. The CDR3 bases are TGTGCCAGCAGCTTAGGCAGACAGTTCTGGGGCGGCTACACCTTC.

This clone has just a few counts. The gene calls are TRBV19 and TRBJ1-6, with D unclear. V gave up 3 bases and J gave up 0 bases, with 3 bases separating them. The CDR3 has 14 amino acids. CDR1 and CDR2 (germline): LNHDA, SQIVND (reference sequence). CDR3 region: CASSISSYNSPLHF. The CDR3 nucleotides are TGTGCCAGTAGTATCAGCTCCTATAATTCACCCCTCCACTTT.

The gene calls are TRBV28 and TRBJ2-7; TRBD1 agrees at 7 bases. Looked up from germline, CDR1 is MDHEN and CDR2 is SYDVKM. Trimming cost V 5 bases and J 3 bases; bases outside gene matches: 10. The CDR3 loop spans 15 amino acids. CDR3 sequence: CASSGVGTASYEQYF. The CDR3, as DNA: TGTGCCAGCAGTGGGGTAGGGACAGCAAGCTACGAGCAGTACTTC.

By sample fraction, this clone is medium-sized. The chain couples TRBV19 to TRBJ2-7; 9 nucleotides agree with TRBD2. The CDR3 is 15 amino acids. The trim removed 7 bases at V and 2 bases at J, leaving 9 bases unmatched. Germline V gene lookup returns CDR1 LNHDA and CDR2 SQIVND (reference sequence). The CDR3 bases are TGTGCCAGTACCCCGCAGGCTAGCGGGACCTACGAGCAGTACTTC. As protein: CASTPQASGTYEQYF. The full variable domain, completed using reference TRBV19 and TRBJ2-7, is DGGITQSPKYLFRKEGQNVTLSCEQNLNHDAMYWYRQDPGQGLRLIYYSQIVNDFQKGDIAEGYSVSREKKESFPLTVTSAQKNPTAFYLCASTPQASGTYEQYFGPGTRLTVT.

This clone was found a few times. The chain uses TRBV27 and TRBJ2-1; D may be TRBD2 (7 bases). Germline V lookup: CDR1 MNHEY, CDR2 SMNVEV (reference sequence). CDR3 length: 15 residues. Trimming pared 1 base from V and 8 bases from J, leaving 15 bases between. The CDR3 spells CASSLWGRESDEQFF. The CDR3 DNA sequence: TGTGCCAGCAGTTTATGGGGGCGGGAGAGCGATGAGCAGTTCTTC.

On this clone itself: A read error may produce the germline difference seen at one junction end. This chain connects TRBV7-7 to TRBJ2-1; unclear D gene. This CDR3 is built from 15 residues. Germline V lookup: CDR1 SSHAT, CDR2 FNYEAQ (reference sequence). DNA for the CDR3: TGTGCTAGCAGCTTAGGGCCGAGAGTATTAAATGAGCAGTTCTTC. Translation gives CASSLGPRVLNEQFF.

V gene TRBV19 combines with J gene TRBJ1-2; D may be TRBD1 (5 bases). The CDR3 runs to 15 residues. Germline CDR1 reads LNHDA; CDR2 reads SQIVND (reference sequence). V lost 6 bases and J 8 bases, leaving 22 bases between the germline ends. CDR3 sequence (DNA): TGTGCCAGTAGACGATCCGGGGCCCAGGGCCAAGGCTACACCTTC. It codes for CASRRSGAQGQGYTF.

This clone rates as large. This chain links TRBV28 with TRBJ2-7, with 10 bases lining up with TRBD1. Germline V gene sequence: CDR1 MDHEN, CDR2 SYDVKM. The CDR3 covers 16 residues. Trimming at V came to 5 bases and at J to 5 bases, leaving 12 bases not matched to a gene. Here the CDR3 DNA reads TGTGCCAGCAGTACCCAAGCCGGGACAGGGGTCGACGAGCAGTACTTC. Amino acids: CASSTQAGTGVDEQYF. The complete variable domain, with remaining parts taken from reference TRBV28 and TRBJ2-7, reads DVKVTQSSRYLVKRTGEKVFLECVQDMDHENMFWYRQDPGLGLRLIYFSYDVKMKEKGDIPEGYSVSREKKERFSLILESASTNQTSMYLCASSTQAGTGVDEQYFGPGTRLTVT.

By share, this clone ranks as large (0.1 to 1%). The chain joins TRBV6-1 to TRBJ2-3; D remains unclear. This CDR3 has 15 amino acids. Germline values: CDR1 MNHNS, CDR2 SASEGT. V shed 3 bases and J shed 5 bases, with 15 bases lying between them. Here the CDR3 DNA reads TGTGCCAGCAGTGACGGCCCTCAGGCTCTAGATACGCAGTATTTT. It specifies CASSDGPQALDTQYF.

Comment on this clone: In this CDR3 the conserved last residue, phenylalanine or tryptophan, is missing, so a read error is likely. The chain combines TRBV12-3 or TRBV12-4 with TRBJ2-7, with 10 bases matching TRBD1. The V segment lost 6 bases and the J segment 9 bases; nucleotides outside the gene matches: 11. The CDR3 is made up of 14 amino acids. Here the CDR3 reads CASSRDRGCDGQYI. The CDR3 coding sequence is TGTGCCAGCAGCAGGGACAGGGGATGTGACGGGCAGTACATC.

This clone showed up many times. V usage is TRBV5-4 and J usage is TRBJ1-6; perhaps TRBD1 as D (6 bases). Per germline, CDR1 SGHNT and CDR2 YYREEE (reference sequence). The CDR3 is 16 residues long. V was trimmed by 0 bases and J by 9 bases, leaving 16 bases between them. CDR3 sequence: CASSLAGPGAASPLHF. CDR3 nucleotide sequence: TGTGCCAGCAGCTTGGCGGGGCCAGGGGCAGCTTCACCCCTCCACTTT.

This sequence joins TRBV29-1 and TRBJ1-5, with D uncertain. The CDR3 loop spans 13 amino acids. Germline CDR1 and CDR2: SQVTM and ANQGSEA. The V end was cut by 5 bases, the J end by 0 bases, with 8 bases between. CDR3 residues: CSVWENSNQPQHF. For the CDR3, the DNA is TGCAGCGTTTGGGAAAATAGCAATCAGCCCCAGCATTTT.

This clone is medium-sized (0.01 to 0.1%) within its sample. This chain uses TRBV20-1 with TRBJ2-1; TRBD2 agrees at 9 bases. Germline values: CDR1 DFQATT, CDR2 SNEGSKA (reference sequence). The CDR3 runs 18 residues. With 3 bases clipped from V and 4 bases from J, the junction kept 16 bases outside the gene matches. The CDR3 coding sequence is TGCAGTGCTAGCAGAGGCGGTAGCGGGGGCGCCCGGTACAATGAGCAGTTCTTC. Amino acids: CSASRGGSGGARYNEQFF.

This clone came up a few times. The chain is built from TRBV9 and TRBJ2-5, with 8 bases fitting TRBD2. CDR3 length: 15 amino acids. The V gene's germline CDR1 is SGDLS and CDR2 YYNGEE. With 4 bases clipped from V and 4 bases from J, the junction kept 9 bases outside the gene matches. For the CDR3, the DNA is TGTGCCAGCAGCTCCAGCGGGAGACGTGTAGAGACCCAGTACTTC. Translated: CASSSSGRRVETQYF.

CDR3 bases: TGTGCCAGCAGTGAAGCGGGAGCAGGCTCCTACGAGCAGTACTTC. Protein product: CASSEAGAGSYEQYF. This sequence joins TRBV2 and TRBJ2-7; tentatively, D is TRBD2 (5 bases). Germline CDR1 and CDR2: SNHLY and FYNNEI. Deletions cut 0 bases from V and 0 bases from J, with 9 bases between. The CDR3 totals 15 residues.

By frequency in the sample, this clone is medium-sized (0.01 to 0.1%). V usage is TRBV7-8 and J usage is TRBJ1-2; D remains unclear. The CDR3 covers 16 residues. CDR1 is SGHVS and CDR2 is FQNEAQ in the germline V gene. V was cut by 4 bases and J by 2 bases, with 17 bases left in between. This CDR3 reads CASSSPKHRGNYGYTF. DNA of the CDR3: TGTGCCAGCAGCTCCCCCAAACACCGAGGAAACTATGGCTACACCTTC.

At least ten counts were recorded for this clone. The gene calls are TRBV5-1 and TRBJ1-5; D gene uncertain. This CDR3 comprises 15 residues. Trimming pared 0 bases from V and 3 bases from J, leaving 10 bases between. CDR1 SGHRS and CDR2 YFSETQ come from the germline V gene. This CDR3 is CASSLEPGPNQPQHF. The CDR3 DNA is TGCGCCAGCAGCTTGGAGCCGGGCCCCAATCAGCCCCAGCATTTT. Variable domain in full (rest from reference TRBV5-1 and TRBJ1-5): KAGVTQTPRYLIKTRGQQVTLSCSPISGHRSVSWYQQTPGQGLQFLFEYFSETQRNKGNFPGRFSGRQFSNSRSEMNVSTLELGDSALYLCASSLEPGPNQPQHFGDGTRLSIL.

A note on this clone: Sequence at one end of the junction differs from germline and may be a read error. The J gene is TRBJ2-6, the V gene TRBV7-7, with a tentative D call TRBD1 (5 bases). Germline V CDR1 and CDR2: SSHAT, FNYEAQ (reference sequence). The CDR3 sequence is 16 residues long. The CDR3 spells CASSPGQSSVANVLTF. Here the CDR3 DNA reads TGTGCTAGCAGCCCCGGACAATCCTCTGTGGCCAACGTCTTGACTTTC.

Within the sample, this clone is medium-sized. The chain carries TRBV20-1 and TRBJ2-1, with TRBD2 matching over 11 bases. V trimming: 4 bases; J trimming: 4 bases; junction bases outside the gene matches: 6. This CDR3 is 15 amino acids long. Germline assignment: CDR1 DFQATT and CDR2 SNEGSKA (reference sequence). The CDR3 DNA reads as TGCAGTGCTAAAACCGGGACTAGCGGTTACAATGAGCAGTTCTTC. It encodes CSAKTGTSGYNEQFF.

V usage is TRBV11-2 and J usage is TRBJ1-2; maybe TRBD1 (5 bases). CDR3 length: 14 residues. Germline lookup yields CDR1 SGHAT and CDR2 FQNNGV. V lost 1 base, J lost 5 bases, and 11 bases lay in between. CDR3 region: CASSLAWTSYGYTF. CDR3 bases: TGTGCCAGCAGCTTAGCTTGGACATCTTATGGCTACACCTTC.

By sample share, this clone is medium-sized (0.01 to 0.1%). The gene calls are TRBV6-1 and TRBJ2-5, with 9 bases fitting TRBD1. The V gene end was trimmed by 6 bases and the J gene end by 2 bases; junction bases not matched to a gene: 10. The V gene's germline CDR1 is MNHNS and CDR2 SASEGT. CDR3 length: 16 residues. CDR3 bases: TGTGCCAGCAGGCAGAGGACCGGGACAGGGCAAGAGACCCAGTACTTC. It codes for CASRQRTGTGQETQYF.

By sample fraction, this clone is medium-sized. The V and J genes are TRBV24-1 and TRBJ2-7; possible D gene TRBD1, 6 bases. CDR1 and CDR2 (germline): KGHDR, SFDVKD. This CDR3 has 15 residues. V was pared by 4 bases and J by 0 bases, with 12 bases between. The CDR3 loop is CATSDLRDTSYEQYF. In DNA, the CDR3 is TGTGCCACCAGTGACCTCCGGGACACCTCCTACGAGCAGTACTTC.

This clone has ten or more counts. The chain has TRBV9 and TRBJ2-2; D is unclear. In germline, CDR1 is SGDLS, CDR2 YYNGEE. V was clipped by 4 bases and J by 4 bases, with 17 bases between them. CDR3 length: 16 residues. The CDR3 here is CASSPRLLWVTGELFF. CDR3 DNA sequence: TGTGCCAGCAGCCCCCGTTTGTTGTGGGTCACCGGGGAGCTGTTTTTT.

V is TRBV7-6 and J is TRBJ2-7; 9 bases match TRBD1. This CDR3 contains 15 residues. The germline gives CDR1 SGHVS, CDR2 FNYEAQ. Losses at the gene ends were 5 bases for V and 5 bases for J; bases not matched to a gene: 10. CDR3 coding DNA: TGTGCCAGCAGCCCGCTCCCGGGACAGGGTAACGAGCAGTACTTC. Translation: CASSPLPGQGNEQYF. Supplemented by reference TRBV7-6 and TRBJ2-7, the full variable domain reads GAGVSQSPRYKVTKRGQDVALRCDPISGHVSLYWYRQALGQGPEFLTYFNYEAQQDKSGLPNDRFSAERPEGSISTLTIQRTEQRDSAMYRCASSPLPGQGNEQYFGPGTRLTVT.